One sample yielded the 27 T cell receptor beta chains listed below, sequenced in a study of cytomegalovirus exposure and HLA in healthy donors. Produced via immunoSEQ multiplex PCR; TCRdb's table is partial and in-frame only. The sample shows around 140,000 clones, approximately 89% of them seen only once. Sequencing was done on a sample of PBMCs. The receptors originated from a young woman in good health and CMV-seronegative.

The chain links TRBV6-5 to TRBJ2-7, with 8 bases fitting TRBD2. The CDR3 length is 15 residues. The V and J ends lost 5 bases and 2 bases, in that order; junction bases with no gene match: 8. Germline V lookup: CDR1 MNHEY, CDR2 SVGAGI. The CDR3 sequence: CASSNPGGYTYEQYF. CDR3 DNA: TGTGCCAGCAGTAATCCGGGGGGGTACACCTACGAGCAGTACTTC.

This chain links TRBV4-2 with TRBJ2-1, with 10 bases identical to TRBD2. The CDR3 totals 16 residues. V lost 0 bases and J lost 7; bases outside the gene matches: 6. In germline, CDR1 is LGHNA, CDR2 YNFKEQ. The CDR3 DNA reads as TGTGCCAGCAGCCAAGATCAGAGCGGGGGGGCTAATGAGCAGTTCTTC. It encodes CASSQDQSGGANEQFF.

The chain recombines TRBV5-4 with TRBJ1-2; 9 positions agree with TRBD1. Germline lookup yields CDR1 SGHNT and CDR2 YYREEE (reference sequence). This CDR3 is built from 15 residues. Trimming took 3 bases from V and 8 from J; bases not matched to a gene: 11. CDR3 protein: CASSWGTGPLRGYTF. Written as DNA, the CDR3 is TGTGCCAGCAGCTGGGGGACAGGGCCCCTGAGGGGCTACACCTTC.

This clone was observed a handful of times. V and J are TRBV6-5 and TRBJ1-1, with D maybe TRBD1 (6 bases). V was cut by 5 bases and J by 14 bases, with 21 bases left in between. CDR1 is MNHEY, CDR2 SVGAGI, per germline. CDR3 length equals 13 residues. This chain's CDR3 is CASSHTEQGGIFF. In DNA, the CDR3 is TGTGCCAGCAGTCATACCGAACAGGGCGGTATATTCTTT.

The rearrangement joins TRBV5-1 to TRBJ1-1; no firm D call. Germline CDR1 and CDR2: SGHRS and YFSETQ. CDR3 length: 12 amino acids. Trimming left V 4 bases short and J 2 bases short, with 6 bases between. CDR3: CASSLLNTEAFF. In nucleotides, the CDR3 is TGCGCCAGCAGCCTTTTAAACACTGAAGCTTTCTTT.

The V gene is TRBV29-1, the J gene TRBJ2-1; weak D call: TRBD1 (6 bases). The CDR3 extends over 13 amino acids. CDR1 SQVTM and CDR2 ANQGSEA come from the germline V gene. V was pared by 7 bases and J by 4 bases, with 14 bases between. CDR3 protein: CSADRSTYNEQFF. In nucleotides, the CDR3 is TGCAGCGCCGACAGGAGTACTTACAATGAGCAGTTCTTC.

This chain uses TRBV6-1 with TRBJ2-5; possible D gene TRBD1, 6 bases. Germline values: CDR1 MNHNS, CDR2 SASEGT. This CDR3 has 14 amino acids. V was shortened by 1 base and J by 8 bases, with 14 bases between the two germline ends. The CDR3 is CASSEGFGGATQYF. Written as DNA, the CDR3 is TGTGCCAGCAGTGAAGGGTTTGGGGGCGCAACCCAGTACTTC.

The chain links TRBV5-6 to TRBJ2-6; 12 nucleotides agree with TRBD1. The CDR3 runs to 18 residues. V lost 3 bases and J lost 1; bases outside the gene matches: 5. Germline CDR1 SGHDT, CDR2 YYEEEE. Written as DNA, the CDR3 is TGTGCCAGCAGCTATCCGGGACAGGGGGCATCTGGGGCCAACGTCCTGACTTTC. The encoded protein is CASSYPGQGASGANVLTF.

This clone was seen just once. The chain uses TRBV19 and TRBJ2-1; D is unresolved. V gave up 3 bases and J gave up 0 bases, with 9 bases separating them. The CDR3 length is 15 residues. The germline V gene has CDR1 LNHDA and CDR2 SQIVND (reference sequence). CDR3 coding DNA: TGTGCCAGTAGTATCATCCGGAGCTCCTACAATGAGCAGTTCTTC. Residues: CASSIIRSSYNEQFF.

This clone was seen a few times. The V and J genes are TRBV2 and TRBJ1-4; D might be TRBD1 (6 bases). This CDR3 contains 14 residues. The V end was cut by 7 bases, the J end by 4 bases, with 13 bases between. Germline V CDR1 and CDR2: SNHLY, FYNNEI. The DNA for the CDR3 is TGTGCCAGCACCTTACAGGGTCGTAATGAAAAACTGTTTTTT. Translating gives CASTLQGRNEKLFF.

V and J are TRBV7-6 and TRBJ1-1, with TRBD1 matching 8 bases. CDR1 is SGHVS and CDR2 is FNYEAQ in the germline V gene. The CDR3 runs to 15 residues. The V and J ends lost 3 bases and 4 bases, in that order; junction bases with no gene match: 7. The CDR3, as DNA: TGTGCCAGCAGCTTTACAGGGGGGGGGAGCACTGAAGCTTTCTTT. It codes for CASSFTGGGSTEAFF.

The chain carries TRBV20-1 and TRBJ2-1, with a possible D match to TRBD2 (5 bases). The V and J ends lost 5 bases and 8 bases respectively, with 10 bases between them. This CDR3 contains 11 residues. Germline V lookup: CDR1 DFQATT, CDR2 SNEGSKA (reference sequence). The CDR3 region is CSAPKGDEQFF. The CDR3 region has the DNA TGCAGTGCTCCCAAGGGAGATGAGCAGTTCTTC.

J is TRBJ1-1 and V is TRBV9, with D unresolved. V was cut by 3 bases and J by 5 bases, with 23 bases left in between. The CDR3 consists of 17 residues. CDR1 is SGDLS and CDR2 is YYNGEE in the germline V gene. Here the CDR3 reads CASSDRVREAPHTEAFF. The CDR3, as DNA: TGTGCCAGCAGCGATCGGGTCCGGGAGGCCCCACATACTGAAGCTTTCTTT.

V gene TRBV2 combines with J gene TRBJ1-4, with 10 bases identical to TRBD1. The germline gives CDR1 SNHLY, CDR2 FYNNEI. The CDR3 is 16 amino acids. The J segment lost 4 bases and the V segment lost 6 bases, leaving 8 bases of the junction unmatched. The CDR3 loop is CASRVDRGPGNEKLFF. The CDR3 bases are TGTGCCAGCAGAGTAGACAGGGGGCCGGGTAATGAAAAACTGTTTTTT.

The rearrangement links TRBV28 to TRBJ1-1; D not resolved. Germline V gene lookup returns CDR1 MDHEN and CDR2 SYDVKM. The CDR3 extends over 18 amino acids. The V gene lost 2 bases and the J gene lost 9 bases, with 28 bases spanning the gap. In nucleotides, the CDR3 is TGTGCCAGCAGTTTAAGAGAGTACAGCCGGGAACCCTATCCTAAAGCTTTCTTT. This translates into CASSLREYSREPYPKAFF.

Here the CDR3 DNA reads TGCGCCAGCAGCTTGGCGGAGGCCTTGAACACTGAAGCTTTCTTT. Its protein product is CASSLAEALNTEAFF. The V gene is TRBV5-1, the J gene TRBJ1-1; D remains ambiguous. Germline V gene sequence: CDR1 SGHRS, CDR2 YFSETQ. The CDR3 has 15 residues. Trimming left V 0 bases short and J 0 bases short, with 9 bases between.

The V gene is TRBV2, the J gene TRBJ1-4, with 8 bases fitting TRBD1. CDR3 size: 13 residues. The germline CDR1 and CDR2 sequences are SNHLY and FYNNEI. Losses at the gene ends were 11 bases for V and 3 bases for J; bases not matched to a gene: 5. CDR3 bases: TGTGCCGGCCGGGACAGGCCTAATGAAAAACTGTTTTTT. It encodes CAGRDRPNEKLFF.

The gene calls are TRBV18 and TRBJ1-1, with a tentative D call TRBD1 (5 bases). Trimming took 1 base from V and 0 from J, leaving 12 bases between them. The CDR3 is 16 residues long. Looked up from germline, CDR1 is KGHSH and CDR2 is LQKENI. CDR3 protein: CASSPQGAPLNTEAFF. CDR3 nucleotides: TGTGCCAGCTCACCACAAGGGGCCCCGTTGAACACTGAAGCTTTCTTT. The variable domain in full, completed from reference TRBV18 and TRBJ1-1, reads NAGVMQNPRHLVRRRGQEARLRCSPMKGHSHVYWYRQLPEEGLKFMVYLQKENIIDESGMPKERFSAEFPKEGPSILRIQQVVRGDSAAYFCASSPQGAPLNTEAFFGQGTRLTVV.

The rearrangement uses TRBV6-1 and TRBJ1-5; maybe TRBD1 (5 bases). CDR1 and CDR2 from the germline V gene are MNHNS and SASEGT. The CDR3 loop spans 19 amino acids. V was clipped by 3 bases and J by 0 bases, with 21 bases between them. The CDR3: CASSDLMTEWSYSNQPQHF. The CDR3 DNA reads as TGTGCCAGCAGTGATCTTATGACAGAATGGAGCTATAGCAATCAGCCCCAGCATTTT.

This chain joins TRBV19 and TRBJ2-3; weak D call: TRBD2 (6 bases). This CDR3 spans 19 amino acids. Germline CDR1 reads LNHDA; CDR2 reads SQIVND (reference sequence). V was clipped by 5 bases and J by 0 bases, with 24 bases between them. The CDR3 region has the DNA TGTGCCAGTAGTCCGATAGGAGGGGAAGTTGGGGCTAGCACAGATACGCAGTATTTT. Translating gives CASSPIGGEVGASTDTQYF.

This chain links TRBV14 with TRBJ1-2, with 8 nucleotides matching TRBD1. The CDR3 is 16 amino acids. From germline, CDR1 is SGHDN and CDR2 FVKESK. The V segment lost 3 bases and the J segment 3 bases; nucleotides outside the gene matches: 9. CDR3 amino acids: CASSHIFAGGDYGYTF. The CDR3 nucleotides are TGTGCCAGCAGCCATATTTTCGCAGGGGGCGACTATGGCTACACCTTC.

The chain links TRBV4-2 to TRBJ2-3; 8 nucleotides agree with TRBD1. Unmatched junction bases numbered 6, after V lost 0 bases and J lost 1 base. Germline-derived CDR1 and CDR2 are LGHNA and YNFKEQ. This CDR3 contains 17 residues. CDR3 amino acids: CASSQDSTTGGTDTQYF. The CDR3 DNA sequence: TGTGCCAGCAGCCAAGATTCGACGACAGGGGGCACAGATACGCAGTATTTT.

The sample holds one count of this clone. J is TRBJ2-3 and V is TRBV6-1; D remains unclear. This CDR3 has 14 amino acids. Germline V lookup: CDR1 MNHNS, CDR2 SASEGT. Deletions cut 5 bases from V and 6 bases from J, with 15 bases between. The CDR3 region is CASSLIGPADTQYF. DNA for the CDR3: TGTGCCAGCAGTCTTATTGGGCCGGCGGATACGCAGTATTTT.

This clone was detected only once. The CDR3 bases are TGTGCCAGCAGTCCCGGGACTACTAGCACAGATACGCAGTATTTT. Translation gives CASSPGTTSTDTQYF. The V gene is TRBV27, the J gene TRBJ2-3; 7 positions match TRBD2. Trimming removed 5 bases from V and 0 bases from J; junction bases left unmatched: 5. Germline CDR1 reads MNHEY; CDR2 reads SMNVEV (reference sequence). The CDR3 is made up of 15 amino acids.

V gene TRBV10-3 combines with J gene TRBJ1-6; D perhaps matches TRBD1 (6 bases). Germline V gene sequence: CDR1 ENHRY, CDR2 SYGVKD. V was clipped by 10 bases and J by 7 bases, with 23 bases between them. CDR3 length: 16 amino acids. The DNA of the CDR3 is TGTGCCACCGCATATTGGGACACATCAGCGAATTCACCCCTCCACTTT. Protein: CATAYWDTSANSPLHF.

The V gene is TRBV18, the J gene TRBJ1-1; TRBD1 matches at 8 bases. The CDR3 sequence is 18 residues long. V lost 0 bases, J lost 6 bases, and 15 bases stayed unmatched. The germline CDR1 and CDR2 sequences are KGHSH and LQKENI. CDR3 in amino acids: CASSPPYRTGLFLAEAFF. The CDR3 nucleotides are TGTGCCAGCTCACCACCGTACAGGACAGGGTTGTTCCTAGCTGAAGCTTTCTTT.

The table lists this clone with a count of one. The rearrangement links TRBV9 to TRBJ2-7; perhaps TRBD1 as D (5 bases). The CDR3 has 13 residues. Trimming cost V 0 bases and J 5 bases, with 9 bases left between them. Germline lookup yields CDR1 SGDLS and CDR2 YYNGEE. The CDR3 region is CASSVVPGNEQYF. The DNA of the CDR3 is TGTGCCAGCAGCGTAGTCCCAGGGAACGAGCAGTACTTC.